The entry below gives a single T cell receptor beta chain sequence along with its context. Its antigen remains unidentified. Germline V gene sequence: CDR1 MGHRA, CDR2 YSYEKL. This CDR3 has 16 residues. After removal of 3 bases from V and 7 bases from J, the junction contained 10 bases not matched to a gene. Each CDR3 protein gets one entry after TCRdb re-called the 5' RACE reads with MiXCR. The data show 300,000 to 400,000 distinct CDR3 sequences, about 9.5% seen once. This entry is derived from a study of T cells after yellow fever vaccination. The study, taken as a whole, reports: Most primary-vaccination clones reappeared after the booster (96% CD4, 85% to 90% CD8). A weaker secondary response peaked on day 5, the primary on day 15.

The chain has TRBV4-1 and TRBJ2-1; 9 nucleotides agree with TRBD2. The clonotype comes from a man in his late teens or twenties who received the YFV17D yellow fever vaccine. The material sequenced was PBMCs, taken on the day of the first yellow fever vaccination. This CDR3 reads CASSHILRGGANEQFF. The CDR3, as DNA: TGCGCCAGCAGCCATATCCTTCGCGGGGGGGCGAATGAGCAGTTCTTC.